The TCR beta chain under discussion was sequenced for a study of blood T cells in healthy people across ages. Looking at the study overall: Roughly one uniquely barcoded beta molecule per two T cells was captured.

CDR3 size: 13 residues. CDR1 SQVTM and CDR2 ANQGSEA come from the germline V gene. Trimming at V came to 4 bases and at J to 3 bases, leaving 5 bases not matched to a gene. The authors ran a second PCR of about 6 to 11 cycles using a sample-barcoded 5' primer and a J-beta primer mix. MiXCR was run by TCRdb on the 5' RACE reads, yielding one entry per CDR3 protein. The sample lists over a million distinct CDR3 sequences; around 59% were seen once. The chain couples TRBV29-1 to TRBJ1-1; 7 bases line up with TRBD1. Sample: blood. The TCR originated in a man younger than 35 in good health. Written as DNA, the CDR3 is TGCAGCGTTGGGTGGGACAGTTACACTGAAGCTTTCTTT. Translated, it gives CSVGWDSYTEAFF.